The 2 T cell receptor beta chains below were found in one sample sequenced in a study of shared clonotypes between healthy human individuals. The assay was immunoSEQ multiplex PCR, and TCRdb's table has in-frame clones only and misses some. This sample has some 1,100,000 clones, with approximately 80% found just once. Sequenced input: memory CD4+ T cells from PBMCs. Subset denoted: CD45RA-negative fraction. The receptors here all came from a man younger than 35 in good health. Some clones in this sample may be carry-over from other donors' samples.

This clone was picked up one time. V is TRBV5-4 and J is TRBJ2-3; 7 nucleotides match TRBD1. Germline CDR1 reads SGHNT; CDR2 reads YYREEE (reference sequence). This CDR3 region has 16 residues. The V segment lost 4 bases and the J segment 0 bases; nucleotides outside the gene matches: 8. For the CDR3, the DNA is TGTGCCAGCAGCCTGGCTCGGGACAGAAGCACAGATACGCAGTATTTT. Amino acid sequence: CASSLARDRSTDTQYF. The full variable domain, completed using reference TRBV5-4 and TRBJ2-3, is ETGVTQSPTHLIKTRGQQVTLRCSSQSGHNTVSWYQQALGQGPQFIFQYYREEENGRGNFPPRFSGLQFPNYSSELNVNALELDDSALYLCASSLARDRSTDTQYFGPGTRLTVL.

As for this clone: The same CDR3 also results from other DNA sequences found in this sample. CDR3 DNA sequence: TGCGCCAGCAGCCTAGGGGCTCCGAACACCGGGGAGCTGTTTTTT. It specifies CASSLGAPNTGELFF. The chain recombines TRBV5-1 with TRBJ2-2, with D perhaps TRBD1 (5 bases). The germline V gene has CDR1 SGHRS and CDR2 YFSETQ. This CDR3 comprises 15 residues. The V gene lost 4 bases and the J gene lost 0 bases, with 10 bases spanning the gap.